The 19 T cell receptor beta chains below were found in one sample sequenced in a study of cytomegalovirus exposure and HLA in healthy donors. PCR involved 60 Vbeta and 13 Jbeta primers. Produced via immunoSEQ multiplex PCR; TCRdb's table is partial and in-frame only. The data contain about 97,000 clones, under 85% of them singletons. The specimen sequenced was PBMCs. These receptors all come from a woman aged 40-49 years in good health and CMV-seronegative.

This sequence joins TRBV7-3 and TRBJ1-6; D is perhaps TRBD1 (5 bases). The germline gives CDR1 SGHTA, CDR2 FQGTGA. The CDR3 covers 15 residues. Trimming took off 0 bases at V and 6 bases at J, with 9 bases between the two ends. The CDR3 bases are TGTGCCAGCAGCTTAACGGTCGGGGGTAATTCACCCCTCCACTTT. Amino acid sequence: CASSLTVGGNSPLHF.

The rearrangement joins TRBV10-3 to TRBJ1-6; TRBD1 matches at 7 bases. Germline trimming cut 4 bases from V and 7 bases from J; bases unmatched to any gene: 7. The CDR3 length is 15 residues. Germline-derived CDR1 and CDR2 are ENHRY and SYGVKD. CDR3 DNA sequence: TGTGCCATCAGTGGACAGGGAATTAAGAATTCACCCCTCCACTTT. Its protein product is CAISGQGIKNSPLHF.

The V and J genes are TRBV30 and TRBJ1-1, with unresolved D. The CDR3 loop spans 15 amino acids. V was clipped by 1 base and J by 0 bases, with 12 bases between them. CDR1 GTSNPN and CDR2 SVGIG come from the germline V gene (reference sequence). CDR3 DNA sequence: TGTGCCTGGAGTGGAGGTTTAAGTCTGAACACTGAAGCTTTCTTT. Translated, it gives CAWSGGLSLNTEAFF.

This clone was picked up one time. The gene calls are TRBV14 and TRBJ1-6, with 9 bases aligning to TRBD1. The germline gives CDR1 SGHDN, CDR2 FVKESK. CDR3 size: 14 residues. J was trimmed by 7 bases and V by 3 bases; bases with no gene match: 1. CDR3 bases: TGTGCCAGCAGCCAGGGACAGGGAAATTCACCCCTCCACTTT. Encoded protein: CASSQGQGNSPLHF.

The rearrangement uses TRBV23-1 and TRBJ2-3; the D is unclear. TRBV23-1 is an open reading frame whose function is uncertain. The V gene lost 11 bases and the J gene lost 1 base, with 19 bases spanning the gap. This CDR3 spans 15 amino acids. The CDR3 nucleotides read TGCGCCGCCCTGTGGCTAGATCGGGGCACAGATACGCAGTATTTT. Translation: CAALWLDRGTDTQYF.

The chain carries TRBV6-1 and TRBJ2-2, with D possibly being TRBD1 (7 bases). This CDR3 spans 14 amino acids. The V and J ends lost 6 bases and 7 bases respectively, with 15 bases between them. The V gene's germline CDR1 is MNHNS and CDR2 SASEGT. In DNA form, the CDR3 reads TGTGCCAGCAGCCAGGGGGGCGAGATCGGGGAGCTGTTTTTT. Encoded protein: CASSQGGEIGELFF.

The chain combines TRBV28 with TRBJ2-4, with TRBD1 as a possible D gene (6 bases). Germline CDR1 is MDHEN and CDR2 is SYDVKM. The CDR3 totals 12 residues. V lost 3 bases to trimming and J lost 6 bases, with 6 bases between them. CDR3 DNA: TGTGCCAGCAGTTTGGACAGAAACATTCAGTACTTC. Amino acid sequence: CASSLDRNIQYF.

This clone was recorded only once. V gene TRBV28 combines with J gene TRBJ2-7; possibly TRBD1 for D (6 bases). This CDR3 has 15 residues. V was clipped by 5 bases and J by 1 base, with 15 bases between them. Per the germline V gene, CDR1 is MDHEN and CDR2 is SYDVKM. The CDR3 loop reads CASSSDRKYSYEQYF. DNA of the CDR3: TGTGCCAGCAGTAGCGACAGGAAGTATTCCTACGAGCAGTACTTC.

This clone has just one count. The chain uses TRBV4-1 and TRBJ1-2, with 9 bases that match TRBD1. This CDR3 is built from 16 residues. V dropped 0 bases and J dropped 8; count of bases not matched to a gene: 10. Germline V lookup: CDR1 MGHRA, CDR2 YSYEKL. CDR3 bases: TGCGCCAGCAGCCAAGACGGGACAGGGCTGTTAAGCGGCTACACCTTC. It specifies CASSQDGTGLLSGYTF.

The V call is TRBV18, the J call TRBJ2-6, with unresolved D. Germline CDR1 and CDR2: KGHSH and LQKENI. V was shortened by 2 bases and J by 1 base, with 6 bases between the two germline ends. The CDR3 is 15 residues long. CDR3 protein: CASSPAASGANVLTF. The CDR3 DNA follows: TGTGCCAGCTCACCAGCGGCTTCTGGGGCCAACGTCCTGACTTTC.

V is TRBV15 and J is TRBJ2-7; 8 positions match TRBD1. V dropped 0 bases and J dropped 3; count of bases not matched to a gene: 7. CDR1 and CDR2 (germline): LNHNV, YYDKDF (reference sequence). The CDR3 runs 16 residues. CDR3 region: CATSRDRDRNRYEQYF. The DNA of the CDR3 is TGTGCCACCAGCAGAGATAGGGACAGGAATCGCTACGAGCAGTACTTC.

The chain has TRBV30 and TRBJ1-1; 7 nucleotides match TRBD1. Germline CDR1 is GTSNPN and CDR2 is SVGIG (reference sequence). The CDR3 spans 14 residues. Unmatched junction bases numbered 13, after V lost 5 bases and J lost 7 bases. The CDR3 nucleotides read TGTGCCTGGTCGTCGGGAGGGGGCAGGGTTGAAGCTTTCTTT. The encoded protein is CAWSSGGGRVEAFF.

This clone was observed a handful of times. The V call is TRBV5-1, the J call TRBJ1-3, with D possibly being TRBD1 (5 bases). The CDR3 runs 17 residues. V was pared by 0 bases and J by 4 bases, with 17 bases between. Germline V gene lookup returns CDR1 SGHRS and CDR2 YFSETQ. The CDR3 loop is CASSLEGTGTSGNTIYF. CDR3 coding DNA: TGCGCCAGCAGCTTGGAAGGGACTGGTACTTCGGGAAACACCATATATTTT.

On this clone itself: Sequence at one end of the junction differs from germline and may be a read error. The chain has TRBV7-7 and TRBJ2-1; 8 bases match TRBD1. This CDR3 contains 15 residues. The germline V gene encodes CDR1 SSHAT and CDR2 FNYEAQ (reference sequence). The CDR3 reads CASSAGTGLGNEQFF. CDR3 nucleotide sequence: TGTGCTAGCAGCGCCGGGACAGGTTTGGGGAATGAGCAGTTCTTC.

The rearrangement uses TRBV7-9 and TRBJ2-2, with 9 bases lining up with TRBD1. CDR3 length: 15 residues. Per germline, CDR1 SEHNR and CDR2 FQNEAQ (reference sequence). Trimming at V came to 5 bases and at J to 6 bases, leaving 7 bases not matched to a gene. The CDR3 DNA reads TGTGCCAGCAGCGTCACCGGGACAGGGCCCGGGGAGCTGTTTTTT. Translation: CASSVTGTGPGELFF.

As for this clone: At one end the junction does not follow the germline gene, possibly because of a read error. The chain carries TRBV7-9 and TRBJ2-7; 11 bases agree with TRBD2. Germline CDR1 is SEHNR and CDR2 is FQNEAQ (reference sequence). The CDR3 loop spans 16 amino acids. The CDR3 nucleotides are TGTTCCAGCAGCGGGCGTGGTAGCGGGGGGGTGTACGAGCAGTACTTC. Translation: CSSSGRGSGGVYEQYF.

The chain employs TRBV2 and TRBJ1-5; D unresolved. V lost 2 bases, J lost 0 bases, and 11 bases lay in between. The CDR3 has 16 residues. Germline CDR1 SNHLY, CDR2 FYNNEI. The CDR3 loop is CASSELSEASNQPQHF. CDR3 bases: TGTGCCAGCAGTGAACTTAGTGAGGCTAGCAATCAGCCCCAGCATTTT. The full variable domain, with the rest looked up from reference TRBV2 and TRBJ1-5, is EPEVTQTPSHQVTQMGQEVILRCVPISNHLYFYWYRQILGQKVEFLVSFYNNEISEKSEIFDDQFSVERPDGSNFTLKIRSTKLEDSAMYFCASSELSEASNQPQHFGDGTRLSIL.

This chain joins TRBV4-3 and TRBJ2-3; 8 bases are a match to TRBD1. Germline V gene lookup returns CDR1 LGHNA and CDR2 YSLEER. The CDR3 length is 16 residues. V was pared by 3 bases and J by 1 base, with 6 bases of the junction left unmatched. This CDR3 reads CASSHGPGQGTDTQYF. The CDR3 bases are TGCGCCAGCAGCCACGGACCGGGACAGGGCACAGATACGCAGTATTTT.

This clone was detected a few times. The CDR3 nucleotides read TGTGCCAGCAGTTATGGGGCAGGGCCTGGGGCCAACGTCCTGACTTTC. Amino acid sequence: CASSYGAGPGANVLTF. The rearrangement uses TRBV6-5 and TRBJ2-6, with D perhaps matching TRBD1 (5 bases). V shed 3 bases and J shed 2 bases, with 11 bases lying between them. Germline values: CDR1 MNHEY, CDR2 SVGAGI. CDR3 length equals 16 residues.